One and the same sample provided the 29 T cell receptor beta chains below, sequenced in a study of early T cells in non-severe SARS-CoV-2 infection. Using its own MiXCR run on the 5' RACE reads, TCRdb lists one record per CDR3 protein. The top ten clones hold about 1.3% of a sample with just over 70,000 distinct CDR3 sequences, 12% of them seen once. Sequencing was performed on whole blood. Receptor source: an adult who was a healthcare worker with PCR-confirmed SARS-CoV-2 infection or an uninfected control (not recorded which).

This clonotype was seen at least ten times. In DNA, the CDR3 is TGTGCCAGTAGTATGGTGACAGGGCACCAAGAGACCCAGTACTTC. As protein: CASSMVTGHQETQYF. The V and J genes are TRBV19 and TRBJ2-5, with TRBD1 matching over 7 bases. Trimming took 3 bases from V and 0 from J; bases not matched to a gene: 4. CDR1 LNHDA and CDR2 SQIVND come from the germline V gene (reference sequence). The CDR3 is made up of 15 amino acids. Together with reference TRBV19 and TRBJ2-5, the CDR3 gives the full variable domain: DGGITQSPKYLFRKEGQNVTLSCEQNLNHDAMYWYRQDPGQGLRLIYYSQIVNDFQKGDIAEGYSVSREKKESFPLTVTSAQKNPTAFYLCASSMVTGHQETQYFGPGTRLLVL.

In this sample, this clonotype turned up many times. The chain carries TRBV12-3 or TRBV12-4 and TRBJ1-3; D gene unclear. V was clipped by 3 bases and J by 0 bases, with 9 bases between them. The CDR3 length is 15 residues. CDR3 loop: CASSFGGISGNTIYF. Written as DNA, the CDR3 is TGTGCCAGCAGTTTCGGCGGAATCTCTGGAAACACCATATATTTT.

The gene calls are TRBV29-1 and TRBJ1-2; no clear D. Germline CDR1 is SQVTM and CDR2 is ANQGSEA. Trimming removed 7 bases from V and 5 bases from J, with 14 bases in between. The CDR3 totals 12 residues. CDR3 sequence: CSALSALYGYTF. DNA for the CDR3: TGCAGCGCCCTGTCCGCCTTATATGGCTACACCTTC.

The chain links TRBV7-9 to TRBJ2-3; the D is unclear. Germline loops: CDR1 SEHNR, CDR2 FQNEAQ (reference sequence). This CDR3 comprises 13 residues. V was pared by 5 bases and J by 0 bases, with 6 bases between. The CDR3 protein is CASSLDSTDTQYF. In nucleotides, the CDR3 is TGTGCCAGCAGCCTCGACAGCACAGATACGCAGTATTTT.

The sample holds many counts of this clonotype. The J gene is TRBJ2-5, the V gene TRBV5-1; 9 bases are shared with TRBD2. The CDR3 is 18 residues long. CDR1 is SGHRS, CDR2 YFSETQ, per germline. With V trimmed by 3 bases and J by 5 bases, 17 bases remained unmatched. The CDR3 sequence is CASSSKPLAGSLGETQYF. The CDR3 DNA reads as TGCGCCAGCAGCTCCAAGCCACTAGCGGGCTCCCTGGGGGAGACCCAGTACTTC. Looking up the rest from reference TRBV5-1 and TRBJ2-5 gives the full variable domain: KAGVTQTPRYLIKTRGQQVTLSCSPISGHRSVSWYQQTPGQGLQFLFEYFSETQRNKGNFPGRFSGRQFSNSRSEMNVSTLELGDSALYLCASSSKPLAGSLGETQYFGPGTRLLVL.

This clonotype has a count of ten or more. This chain links TRBV27 with TRBJ2-7; D remains ambiguous. Germline CDR1 MNHEY, CDR2 SMNVEV (reference sequence). Trimming removed 4 bases from V and 2 bases from J, with 12 bases in between. This CDR3 is 14 amino acids long. The CDR3 here is CASSSRAEAYEQYF. The CDR3 DNA sequence: TGTGCCAGCAGTTCCCGGGCCGAGGCCTACGAGCAGTACTTC.

There are a few counts of this clonotype. The V call is TRBV5-1, the J call TRBJ2-1; D might be TRBD1 (5 bases). The CDR3 is made up of 13 amino acids. The V gene lost 6 bases and the J gene lost 7 bases, with 14 bases spanning the gap. Germline CDR1 SGHRS, CDR2 YFSETQ. CDR3 sequence: CASTRLPGNEQFF. CDR3 in DNA: TGCGCCAGCACCCGCCTTCCAGGGAATGAGCAGTTCTTC.

This clonotype was seen many times. This chain connects TRBV7-9 to TRBJ2-7, with TRBD2 matching over 8 bases. The V and J ends lost 1 base and 2 bases, in that order; junction bases with no gene match: 4. This CDR3 contains 15 residues. CDR1 and CDR2 from the germline V gene are SEHNR and FQNEAQ (reference sequence). This CDR3 reads CASSLVLAVAYEQYF. The CDR3 DNA follows: TGTGCCAGCAGCTTAGTACTAGCGGTAGCCTACGAGCAGTACTTC. Variable domain in full (rest from reference TRBV7-9 and TRBJ2-7): DTGVSQNPRHKITKRGQNVTFRCDPISEHNRLYWYRQTLGQGPEFLTYFQNEAQLEKSRLLSDRFSAERPKGSFSTLEIQRTEQGDSAMYLCASSLVLAVAYEQYFGPGTRLTVT.

At least ten counts were recorded for this clonotype. The chain carries TRBV28 and TRBJ2-2, with 7 bases matching TRBD2. Germline-derived CDR1 and CDR2 are MDHEN and SYDVKM. The CDR3 runs 14 residues. Germline trimming cut 6 bases from V and 1 base from J; bases unmatched to any gene: 2. The DNA for the CDR3 is TGTGCCAGCAGGGCTAGCGGGAACACCGGGGAGCTGTTTTTT. Translated, it gives CASRASGNTGELFF.

This clonotype was observed at least ten times. The rearrangement links TRBV6-1 to TRBJ2-1; D is tentatively TRBD1 or TRBD2 (5 bases each). Deletions cut 1 base from V and 4 bases from J, with 8 bases between. Germline V gene lookup returns CDR1 MNHNS and CDR2 SASEGT. The CDR3 consists of 14 residues. CDR3 nucleotide sequence: TGTGCCAGCAGTGAAGGGGACGGATACAATGAGCAGTTCTTC. Encoded protein: CASSEGDGYNEQFF.

This clonotype was seen at least ten times. This chain joins TRBV29-1 and TRBJ2-3, with 8 bases lining up with TRBD2. CDR1 is SQVTM and CDR2 is ANQGSEA in the germline V gene. V shed 7 bases, J shed 4 bases, and the junction held 10 bases outside the gene matches. The CDR3 loop spans 14 amino acids. CDR3 coding DNA: TGCAGCGGTCGTGTAGCGGGATTAGCAGATACGCAGTATTTT. Encoded protein: CSGRVAGLADTQYF.

There are many counts of this clonotype. The chain carries TRBV29-1 and TRBJ2-5; tentatively, D is TRBD2 (7 bases). CDR3 length equals 13 residues. Germline assignment: CDR1 SQVTM and CDR2 ANQGSEA. Trimming took 2 bases from V and 5 from J, leaving 12 bases between them. This chain's CDR3 is CSVESGGPETQYF. CDR3 nucleotide sequence: TGCAGCGTTGAATCCGGGGGGCCCGAGACCCAGTACTTC.

This clonotype was found many times. The chain carries TRBV20-1 and TRBJ2-5; tentative D call: TRBD1 (6 bases). This CDR3 spans 12 amino acids. The V gene lost 3 bases and the J gene lost 5 bases, with 10 bases spanning the gap. From germline, CDR1 is DFQATT and CDR2 SNEGSKA (reference sequence). CDR3 nucleotides: TGCAGTGCTAGGTTGGGGGCTGAGACCCAGTACTTC. It translates to CSARLGAETQYF.

In this sample, this clonotype turned up many times. J is TRBJ1-2 and V is TRBV6-6; D is unresolved. V was pared by 6 bases and J by 7 bases, with 18 bases between. The CDR3 extends over 14 amino acids. Germline CDR1 and CDR2: MNHNY and SVGAGI (reference sequence). The CDR3 nucleotides read TGTGCCAGCAGCCCCGGGGAGGAGAGTGGTGGCTACACCTTC. Residues: CASSPGEESGGYTF.

This clonotype was detected ten times or more. V is TRBV7-2 and J is TRBJ2-1; D is possibly TRBD2 (6 bases). V lost 1 base, J lost 4 bases, and 14 bases lay in between. The CDR3 is made up of 16 amino acids. CDR1 SGHTA and CDR2 FQGNSA come from the germline V gene. Here the CDR3 reads CASSLGGDGRYNEQFF. As DNA, the CDR3 is TGTGCCAGCAGCTTAGGGGGGGACGGCCGATACAATGAGCAGTTCTTC. Looking up the rest from reference TRBV7-2 and TRBJ2-1 gives the full variable domain: GAGVSQSPSNKVTEKGKDVELRCDPISGHTALYWYRQSLGQGLEFLIYFQGNSAPDKSGLPSDRFSAERTGGSVSTLTIQRTQQEDSAVYLCASSLGGDGRYNEQFFGPGTRLTVL.

In this sample, this clonotype turned up many times. The chain's CDR3 is CASSQDAGEDGYTF. DNA for the CDR3: TGTGCCAGCAGCCAAGATGCAGGGGAGGATGGCTACACCTTC. J is TRBJ1-2 and V is TRBV3-1; a possible D gene is TRBD1 (6 bases). The CDR3 is 14 residues long. Germline V gene sequence: CDR1 LGHDT, CDR2 YNNKEL (reference sequence). Trimming cost V 0 bases and J 6 bases, with 11 bases left between them.

Only a few counts were recorded for this clonotype. A much larger clone is a single base away; this may be a read error. This rearrangement joins TRBV18 to TRBJ2-7; D unclear. Germline loops: CDR1 KGHSH, CDR2 LQKENI. This CDR3 spans 13 amino acids. With 2 bases removed from V and 6 bases from J, the gap between germline ends came to 11 bases. The CDR3 DNA follows: TGTGCCAGCTCACCAGGGCAGGACCGCGAGCAGTACTTC. Translated: CASSPGQDREQYF.

This clonotype was counted many times. This sequence joins TRBV15 and TRBJ2-1, with TRBD2 identical over 12 bases. The CDR3 spans 15 residues. In germline, CDR1 is LNHNV, CDR2 YYDKDF (reference sequence). V lost 0 bases to trimming and J lost 10 bases; unmatched junction nucleotides: 4. CDR3 sequence: CATSRDRLAGGEQFF. The CDR3 region has the DNA TGTGCCACCAGCAGAGATCGCCTAGCGGGAGGGGAGCAGTTCTTC.

This clonotype was observed at least ten times. The J gene is TRBJ1-6, the V gene TRBV7-7, with TRBD1 identical over 9 bases. The V gene end was trimmed by 2 bases and the J gene end by 8 bases; junction bases not matched to a gene: 16. From germline, CDR1 is SSHAT and CDR2 FNYEAQ (reference sequence). The CDR3 consists of 19 residues. CDR3 sequence: CASSLIPPLWGDRDSPLHF. The CDR3 nucleotides read TGTGCCAGCAGCTTAATCCCCCCTCTTTGGGGGGACAGGGATTCACCCCTCCACTTT.

This clonotype was observed at least ten times. This rearrangement joins TRBV27 to TRBJ1-1, with D uncertain. The V end was cut by 7 bases, the J end by 4 bases, with 4 bases between. Germline V lookup: CDR1 MNHEY, CDR2 SMNVEV (reference sequence). This CDR3 contains 10 residues. CDR3 in amino acids: CASISTEAFF. CDR3 DNA sequence: TGTGCCAGCATAAGCACTGAAGCTTTCTTT.

This clonotype was seen repeatedly, ten times or more. V gene TRBV12-3 or TRBV12-4 combines with J gene TRBJ1-5; D perhaps matches TRBD1 (5 bases). V was shortened by 8 bases and J by 6 bases, with 11 bases between the two germline ends. There are 12 residues in the CDR3. The CDR3: CASRRGAQPQHF. In nucleotides, the CDR3 is TGTGCCAGCCGAAGAGGGGCTCAGCCCCAGCATTTT.

This clonotype was counted ten times or more. The chain uses TRBV6-5 and TRBJ1-1; perhaps TRBD1 as D (5 bases). CDR1 MNHEY and CDR2 SVGAGI come from the germline V gene. CDR3 length equals 15 residues. With 5 bases removed from V and 0 bases from J, the gap between germline ends came to 13 bases. CDR3 nucleotides: TGTGCCAGCAGTGGCTATGGGGGAGTGAACACTGAAGCTTTCTTT. Translating gives CASSGYGGVNTEAFF.

This clonotype was picked up many times. The chain is built from TRBV9 and TRBJ2-3; D is uncertain. Trimming stripped 3 bases from V and 5 bases from J, with 16 bases between. The V gene's germline CDR1 is SGDLS and CDR2 YYNGEE. The CDR3 covers 15 residues. CDR3 DNA: TGTGCCAGCAGCGCCGGATCCGTGGCATTAGATACGCAGTATTTT. Translating gives CASSAGSVALDTQYF.

This clonotype showed up just a few times. The J gene is TRBJ2-1, the V gene TRBV20-1; D gene unclear. V was shortened by 3 bases and J by 4 bases, with 13 bases between the two germline ends. CDR1 and CDR2 (germline): DFQATT, SNEGSKA (reference sequence). The CDR3 is 14 amino acids. The CDR3 DNA sequence: TGCAGTGCTAGTAGGGCCAGACCGTACAATGAGCAGTTCTTC. As protein: CSASRARPYNEQFF.

The gene calls are TRBV5-1 and TRBJ2-2; no definite D call. This CDR3 region has 15 residues. Trimming pared 3 bases from V and 2 bases from J, leaving 11 bases between. Germline CDR1 reads SGHRS; CDR2 reads YFSETQ. This chain's CDR3 is CASSSYDRNTGELFF. CDR3 nucleotides: TGCGCCAGCAGCTCCTACGACCGAAACACCGGGGAGCTGTTTTTT.

This clonotype was seen at least ten times. The chain combines TRBV27 with TRBJ1-5, with 8 bases that match TRBD1. Unmatched junction bases numbered 4, after V lost 6 bases and J lost 3 bases. Per the germline V gene, CDR1 is MNHEY and CDR2 is SMNVEV (reference sequence). This CDR3 is built from 14 residues. The CDR3 region has the DNA TGTGCCAGCAGGCCGACAGGGGCCAATCAGCCCCAGCATTTT. Amino acids: CASRPTGANQPQHF.

J is TRBJ2-7 and V is TRBV28, with unresolved D. Germline assignment: CDR1 MDHEN and CDR2 SYDVKM. V lost 6 bases and J 4 bases, leaving 10 bases between the germline ends. CDR3 length: 12 amino acids. CDR3 nucleotides: TGTGCCAGCAGCCTGGATGGGTACGAGCAGTACTTC. It codes for CASSLDGYEQYF.

This clonotype has at least ten counts. At one of its ends the junction is not consistent with the germline gene, which may arise from a read error. The J gene is TRBJ2-2, the V gene TRBV6-5; tentatively, D is TRBD1 (6 bases). Per the germline V gene, CDR1 is MNHEY and CDR2 is SVGAGI. The CDR3 has 15 residues. The CDR3 region has the DNA TGTGCCAGCAGGACACAGGGCCCGAGAACCGGGGAGCTGCTTTTT. As protein: CASRTQGPRTGELLF.

This clonotype was found many times. The chain uses TRBV27 and TRBJ2-7; D is possibly TRBD1 or TRBD2 (6 bases each). Trimming shortened V by 4 bases and J by 7 bases, and 11 bases separated the two germline ends. CDR1 and CDR2 (germline): MNHEY, SMNVEV (reference sequence). The CDR3 extends over 12 amino acids. The CDR3 spells CASSWGAGEQYF. The CDR3 DNA follows: TGTGCCAGCAGTTGGGGGGCTGGGGAGCAGTACTTC.